This TCR beta chain was sequenced in a study of cytomegalovirus exposure and HLA in healthy donors. Study details: Falling in the Caucasian-associated ancestry cluster were about 82% of under 500 genotyped donors. Overall study findings and caveats: Cytomegalovirus association was assigned to some 160 TCR beta chains. Previously analyzed data showed that most TCR beta V segments were productive at a frequency of about 87% or about 30%.

Healthy people donating bone marrow made up the donors. For this clone: Its antigen is undetermined.

The germline V gene has CDR1 KGHSH and CDR2 LQKENI. The length of the CDR3 is 15 residues. After removal of 6 bases from V and 6 bases from J, the junction contained 8 bases not matched to a gene. The PCR used 60 Vbeta and 13 Jbeta primers. TCRdb's copy holds only in-frame clones and misses some; the assay was immunoSEQ multiplex PCR. The sample consists of under 200,000 clones, roughly 87% of them appearing once. The source of this sequence is a woman aged 45-65 years in good health and CMV-seronegative. Source material: PBMCs. V gene TRBV18 combines with J gene TRBJ1-2; 12 bases agree with TRBD1. The CDR3 sequence: CASSELGQGADGYTF. As DNA, the CDR3 is TGTGCCAGCTCCGAACTGGGACAGGGGGCGGATGGCTACACCTTC. The whole variable domain, remainder taken from reference TRBV18 and TRBJ1-2, is NAGVMQNPRHLVRRRGQEARLRCSPMKGHSHVYWYRQLPEEGLKFMVYLQKENIIDESGMPKERFSAEFPKEGPSILRIQQVVRGDSAAYFCASSELGQGADGYTFGSGTRLTVV.